The clone carrying this T cell receptor beta chain was seen a single time. Its specificity is not known. Trimming pared 4 bases from V and 5 bases from J, leaving 11 bases between. CDR3 size: 12 residues. Germline CDR1 is SQVTM and CDR2 is ANQGSEA. The sample originates from a study of CD4 T cells in relation to SARS-CoV-2 and coronaviruses. The assay was immunoSEQ multiplex PCR, and TCRdb's table has in-frame clones only and misses some. Among tens of thousands of clones listed, roughly 70% were seen once. General study findings and limits: No donor gave both pre-pandemic and post-infection samples. No crossreactivity against non-spike viral proteins was tested here.

Unexposed donor CD4+ T cells date from about 2011-2018, before the COVID-19 pandemic. The cells were cultured for under twelve days before CD4+ T cells were isolated. As cell numbers allowed, unexposed-donor CD4+ T cells faced SARS-CoV-2 S/N and four cold-coronavirus spikes. The TCR originated in a human donor in good health. Sample: CD4+ T cells from PBMCs, cultured in vitro. The genes are TRBV29-1 and TRBJ1-1; D is undetermined. CDR3 loop: CSVVSGVTEAFF. The CDR3 DNA follows: TGCAGCGTTGTATCGGGTGTGACTGAAGCTTTCTTT.